Below, 20 T cell receptor beta chains from the same sample are listed, as sequenced in a study of T-cell memory formation after mild COVID-19. Each CDR3 protein gets one entry after TCRdb re-called the 5' RACE reads with MiXCR. The sample yields about 350,000 distinct CDR3 sequences, roughly 15% seen once. Sequenced material: PBMCs or a T cell subset sorted from them (not recorded which). The receptors were sampled from a young man who had mild COVID-19 (a few samples of this study predate the infection). Cell type and time point are not known.

The V and J genes are TRBV5-1 and TRBJ1-6, with D unclear. CDR3 length equals 16 residues. From germline, CDR1 is SGHRS and CDR2 YFSETQ. V lost 0 bases, J lost 10 bases, and 17 bases lay in between. Here the CDR3 reads CASSLDSAGSRSPLHF. DNA for the CDR3: TGCGCCAGCAGCTTGGATAGCGCAGGTTCGAGGTCACCCCTCCACTTT.

This clonotype was recorded a few times. The chain uses TRBV6-5 and TRBJ1-2; D remains ambiguous. Germline assignment: CDR1 MNHEY and CDR2 SVGAGI. The CDR3 has 13 residues. V was clipped by 6 bases and J by 4 bases, with 12 bases between them. The CDR3 loop reads CASRPGRGYGYTF. The DNA of the CDR3 is TGTGCCAGCAGGCCCGGGAGAGGCTATGGCTACACCTTC.

The sample holds a few counts of this clonotype. This rearrangement joins TRBV25-1 to TRBJ2-3, with D perhaps given as TRBD1 or TRBD2 (5 bases each). CDR1 is MGHDK, CDR2 SYGVNS, per germline. With 4 bases removed from V and 0 bases from J, the gap between germline ends came to 14 bases. The CDR3 loop spans 16 amino acids. The CDR3 region is CASSGGSLESTDTQYF. The DNA for the CDR3 is TGTGCCAGCAGTGGGGGGTCTTTAGAAAGCACAGATACGCAGTATTTT. Supplemented by reference TRBV25-1 and TRBJ2-3, the full variable domain reads EADIYQTPRYLVIGTGKKITLECSQTMGHDKMYWYQQDPGMELHLIHYSYGVNSTEKGDLSSESTVSRIRTEHFPLTLESARPSHTSQYLCASSGGSLESTDTQYFGPGTRLTVL.

This sequence joins TRBV12-3 or TRBV12-4 and TRBJ1-2; D not certain. Trimming removed 6 bases at V and 7 bases at J, with 15 bases between. This CDR3 is 13 amino acids long. The CDR3 spells CASSPGLTVGYTF. For the CDR3, the DNA is TGTGCCAGCAGCCCGGGCCTAACCGTTGGCTACACCTTC.

The sample holds a few counts of this clonotype. In DNA, the CDR3 is TGTGCCAGCAGCTTTGCAGGGGAAGGGTCACCCCTCCACTTT. Encoded protein: CASSFAGEGSPLHF. The gene calls are TRBV7-2 and TRBJ1-6; possible D gene TRBD1, 6 bases. The CDR3 sequence is 14 residues long. The V end was cut by 3 bases, the J end by 10 bases, with 13 bases between. Germline V gene sequence: CDR1 SGHTA, CDR2 FQGNSA.

The sample holds many counts of this clonotype. The chain uses TRBV20-1 and TRBJ2-4, with a weak D call TRBD2 (5 bases). CDR3 size: 15 residues. Germline V lookup: CDR1 DFQATT, CDR2 SNEGSKA (reference sequence). The V end lost 6 bases, the J end lost 1 base, and 16 bases lay between the germline ends. The CDR3 sequence: CSANRGTGAKNIQYF. The CDR3 region has the DNA TGCAGTGCAAACCGGGGTACCGGGGCCAAAAACATTCAGTACTTC.

This clonotype was counted between two and nine times. The J gene is TRBJ2-2, the V gene TRBV5-1; D remains ambiguous. The germline CDR1 and CDR2 sequences are SGHRS and YFSETQ. The CDR3 length is 12 residues. V lost 4 bases and J lost 7, with 8 bases in between. The CDR3 bases are TGCGCCAGCAGCCCCGGCGTCGGGGAGCTGTTTTTT. Translating gives CASSPGVGELFF. The complete variable domain, with remaining parts taken from reference TRBV5-1 and TRBJ2-2, reads KAGVTQTPRYLIKTRGQQVTLSCSPISGHRSVSWYQQTPGQGLQFLFEYFSETQRNKGNFPGRFSGRQFSNSRSEMNVSTLELGDSALYLCASSPGVGELFFGEGSRLTVL.

This clonotype was found a few times. The genes are TRBV2 and TRBJ1-6, with 7 bases fitting TRBD1. The germline gives CDR1 SNHLY, CDR2 FYNNEI. V shed 8 bases and J 10 bases; nucleotides not matched to a gene: 11. The CDR3 spans 14 residues. The CDR3, as DNA: TGTGCCAGCCTTGACCGGGGACAGTACTCACCCCTCCACTTT. This encodes CASLDRGQYSPLHF.

The chain recombines TRBV7-9 with TRBJ1-6, with D possibly TRBD1 on 5 matching bases. Trimming stripped 3 bases from V and 6 bases from J, with 18 bases between. Germline V gene sequence: CDR1 SEHNR, CDR2 FQNEAQ (reference sequence). This CDR3 spans 17 amino acids. CDR3 protein: CASSFPFIGESNSPLHF. CDR3 nucleotide sequence: TGTGCCAGCAGCTTCCCGTTTATAGGGGAAAGTAATTCACCCCTCCACTTT.

The chain is built from TRBV12-3 or TRBV12-4 and TRBJ1-1; 7 bases fit TRBD1. Germline trimming cut 7 bases from V and 4 bases from J; bases unmatched to any gene: 9. The CDR3 is 14 residues long. CDR3 protein: CASTATGYATEAFF. DNA of the CDR3: TGTGCCAGCACCGCGACAGGGTACGCCACTGAAGCTTTCTTT.

The chain recombines TRBV5-1 with TRBJ2-5, with D perhaps given as TRBD1 or TRBD2 (7 bases each). The CDR3 is 14 amino acids. Germline CDR1 and CDR2: SGHRS and YFSETQ. The ends were cut back, 4 bases at V and 6 bases at J, with 16 bases in the middle. CDR3 nucleotides: TGCGCCAGCAGCAGCGGGACAGATGGACAGACCCAGTACTTC. As protein: CASSSGTDGQTQYF.

CDR3 in DNA: TGCGCCAGCAGCCTACTCGACCTACAAGAGACCCAGTACTTC. Encoded protein: CASSLLDLQETQYF. The chain recombines TRBV5-1 with TRBJ2-5, with D uncertain. The CDR3 runs 14 residues. The ends were cut back, 4 bases at V and 2 bases at J, with 12 bases in the middle. Germline V gene data show CDR1 as SGHRS and CDR2 as YFSETQ.

The chain joins TRBV12-3 or TRBV12-4 to TRBJ1-5; D is uncertain. The germline V and J ends were trimmed by 3 bases and 4 bases, with 13 bases remaining between them. The CDR3 spans 15 residues. In DNA, the CDR3 is TGTGCCAGCAGTTTCGAGGATAGGCCTAATCAGCCCCAGCATTTT. Its protein product is CASSFEDRPNQPQHF.

The chain combines TRBV25-1 with TRBJ2-5, with TRBD1 identical over 10 bases. With 3 bases clipped from V and 6 bases from J, the junction kept 10 bases outside the gene matches. The CDR3 consists of 16 residues. Germline V gene data show CDR1 as MGHDK and CDR2 as SYGVNS. CDR3 DNA sequence: TGTGCCAGCAGTGATTCTGGGACAGGGGATCCGAAGACCCAGTACTTC. As protein: CASSDSGTGDPKTQYF.

This clonotype was counted at least ten times. The J gene is TRBJ2-5, the V gene TRBV6-6; D is perhaps TRBD1 (5 bases). Trimming shortened V by 0 bases and J by 5 bases, and 10 bases separated the two germline ends. From germline, CDR1 is MNHNY and CDR2 SVGAGI (reference sequence). The CDR3 is 14 amino acids. The CDR3 bases are TGTGCCAGCAGTTACTCAGGCAGGGTGGAGACCCAGTACTTC. This translates into CASSYSGRVETQYF.

This clonotype has only a few counts. This rearrangement joins TRBV7-6 to TRBJ1-6; D unclear. Germline CDR1 reads SGHVS; CDR2 reads FNYEAQ. The germline V and J ends were trimmed by 3 bases and 0 bases, with 6 bases remaining between them. This CDR3 comprises 15 residues. CDR3 in amino acids: CASSFSNSYNSPLHF. For the CDR3, the DNA is TGTGCCAGCAGCTTCAGTAACTCCTATAATTCACCCCTCCACTTT.

This clonotype appeared a few times. The CDR3 spells CASRVAGSSYNEQFF. CDR3 sequence (DNA): TGTGCCAGCAGGGTCGCAGGGAGCTCCTACAATGAGCAGTTCTTC. The chain recombines TRBV9 with TRBJ2-1; D may match TRBD1 or TRBD2 (5 bases each). Germline CDR1 and CDR2: SGDLS and YYNGEE. V gave up 5 bases and J gave up 0 bases, with 12 bases separating them. This CDR3 contains 15 residues.

This clonotype was picked up a small number of times. V and J are TRBV19 and TRBJ1-1, with 9 positions matching TRBD1. The CDR3 has 14 residues. After removal of 5 bases from V and 0 bases from J, the junction contained 1 base not matched to a gene. CDR1 and CDR2 from the germline V gene are LNHDA and SQIVND (reference sequence). CDR3 DNA sequence: TGTGCCAGTAGTCGGACAGGGGTGAACACTGAAGCTTTCTTT. Residues: CASSRTGVNTEAFF.

This clonotype was observed a few times. The chain recombines TRBV4-3 with TRBJ2-5; TRBD1 or TRBD2 may be the D gene (6 bases each). The CDR3 runs to 16 residues. The germline CDR1 and CDR2 sequences are LGHNA and YSLEER. Trimming cost V 0 bases and J 4 bases, with 15 bases left between them. The CDR3 loop is CASSQEWARGGETQYF. Written as DNA, the CDR3 is TGCGCCAGCAGCCAAGAGTGGGCCAGGGGAGGAGAGACCCAGTACTTC.

The chain is built from TRBV5-1 and TRBJ1-4; weak D call: TRBD1 (5 bases). The germline V gene has CDR1 SGHRS and CDR2 YFSETQ. V lost 4 bases, J lost 8 bases, and 18 bases lay in between. The CDR3 has 15 amino acids. The CDR3 reads CASSISGNPAEKLFF. DNA for the CDR3: TGCGCCAGCAGCATCTCAGGGAATCCTGCGGAAAAACTGTTTTTT. Based on the CDR3 plus reference TRBV5-1 and TRBJ1-4, the full variable domain is KAGVTQTPRYLIKTRGQQVTLSCSPISGHRSVSWYQQTPGQGLQFLFEYFSETQRNKGNFPGRFSGRQFSNSRSEMNVSTLELGDSALYLCASSISGNPAEKLFFGSGTQLSVL.